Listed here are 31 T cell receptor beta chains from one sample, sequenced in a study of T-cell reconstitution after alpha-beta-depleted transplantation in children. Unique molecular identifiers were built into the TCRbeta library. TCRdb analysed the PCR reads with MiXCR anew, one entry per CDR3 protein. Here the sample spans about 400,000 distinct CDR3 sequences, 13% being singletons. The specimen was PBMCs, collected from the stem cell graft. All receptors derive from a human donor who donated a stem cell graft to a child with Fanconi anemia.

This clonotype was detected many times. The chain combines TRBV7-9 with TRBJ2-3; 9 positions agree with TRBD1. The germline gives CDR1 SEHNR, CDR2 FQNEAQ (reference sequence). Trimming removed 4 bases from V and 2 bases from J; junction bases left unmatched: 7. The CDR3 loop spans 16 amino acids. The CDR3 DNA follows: TGTGCCAGCAGCTATACAGGGGGCCCCGACACAGATACGCAGTATTTT. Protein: CASSYTGGPDTDTQYF.

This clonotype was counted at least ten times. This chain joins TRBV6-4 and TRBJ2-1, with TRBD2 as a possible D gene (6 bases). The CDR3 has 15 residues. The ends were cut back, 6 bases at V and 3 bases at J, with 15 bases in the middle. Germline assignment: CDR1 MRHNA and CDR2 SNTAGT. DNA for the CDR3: TGTGCCAGCAGCGCGGGGAGCTTCGACTACAATGAGCAGTTCTTC. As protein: CASSAGSFDYNEQFF.

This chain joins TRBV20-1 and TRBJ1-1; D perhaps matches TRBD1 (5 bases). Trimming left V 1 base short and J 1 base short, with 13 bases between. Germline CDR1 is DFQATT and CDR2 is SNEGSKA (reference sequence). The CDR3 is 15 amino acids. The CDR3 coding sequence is TGCAGTGCTAGAGGTGGGGCAGATAAGAACACTGAAGCTTTCTTT. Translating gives CSARGGADKNTEAFF.

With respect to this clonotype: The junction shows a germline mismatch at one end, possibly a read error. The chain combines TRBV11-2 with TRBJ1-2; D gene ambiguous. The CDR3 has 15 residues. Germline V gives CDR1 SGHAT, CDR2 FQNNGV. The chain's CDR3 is CAGSLDLAAASVYTF. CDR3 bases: TGTGCCGGCAGCTTAGATCTGGCGGCTGCGAGCGTCTACACCTTC.

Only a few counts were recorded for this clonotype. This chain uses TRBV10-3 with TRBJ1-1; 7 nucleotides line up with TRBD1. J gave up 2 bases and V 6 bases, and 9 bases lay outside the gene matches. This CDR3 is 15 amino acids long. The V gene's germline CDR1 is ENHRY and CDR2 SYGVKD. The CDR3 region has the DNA TGTGCCATCAGGGGACAGATCGGGATTAACACTGAAGCTTTCTTT. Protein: CAIRGQIGINTEAFF.

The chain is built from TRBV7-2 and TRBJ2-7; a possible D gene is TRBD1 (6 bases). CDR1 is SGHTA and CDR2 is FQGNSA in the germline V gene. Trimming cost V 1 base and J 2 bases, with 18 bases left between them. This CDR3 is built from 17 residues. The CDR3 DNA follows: TGTGCCAGCAGCTTAGGGCTAGGACAGCCTTCAACCTACGAGCAGTACTTC. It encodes CASSLGLGQPSTYEQYF. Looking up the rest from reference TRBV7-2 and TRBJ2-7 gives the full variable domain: GAGVSQSPSNKVTEKGKDVELRCDPISGHTALYWYRQSLGQGLEFLIYFQGNSAPDKSGLPSDRFSAERTGGSVSTLTIQRTQQEDSAVYLCASSLGLGQPSTYEQYFGPGTRLTVT.

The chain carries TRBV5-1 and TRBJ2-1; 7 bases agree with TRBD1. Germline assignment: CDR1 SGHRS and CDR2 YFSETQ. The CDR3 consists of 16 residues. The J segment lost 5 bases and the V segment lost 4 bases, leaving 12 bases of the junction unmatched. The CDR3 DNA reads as TGCGCCAGCAGCATAAGACAGGGTGGTCGAAACAATGAGCAGTTCTTC. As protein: CASSIRQGGRNNEQFF. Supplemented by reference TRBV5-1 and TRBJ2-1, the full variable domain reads KAGVTQTPRYLIKTRGQQVTLSCSPISGHRSVSWYQQTPGQGLQFLFEYFSETQRNKGNFPGRFSGRQFSNSRSEMNVSTLELGDSALYLCASSIRQGGRNNEQFFGPGTRLTVL.

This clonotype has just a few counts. This chain's CDR3 is CASLEKNTGELFF. CDR3 nucleotide sequence: TGTGCCAGCCTAGAGAAAAACACCGGGGAGCTGTTTTTT. This chain links TRBV12-3 or TRBV12-4 with TRBJ2-2; D uncertain. V lost 8 bases, J lost 2 bases, and 9 bases lay in between. The CDR3 is made up of 13 amino acids.

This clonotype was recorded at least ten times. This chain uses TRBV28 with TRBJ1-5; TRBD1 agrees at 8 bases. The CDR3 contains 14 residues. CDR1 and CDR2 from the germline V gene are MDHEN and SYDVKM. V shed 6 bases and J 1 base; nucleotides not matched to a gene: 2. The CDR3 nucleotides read TGTGCCAGCAGCCGGGACAGGAGCAATCAGCCCCAGCATTTT. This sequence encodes CASSRDRSNQPQHF.

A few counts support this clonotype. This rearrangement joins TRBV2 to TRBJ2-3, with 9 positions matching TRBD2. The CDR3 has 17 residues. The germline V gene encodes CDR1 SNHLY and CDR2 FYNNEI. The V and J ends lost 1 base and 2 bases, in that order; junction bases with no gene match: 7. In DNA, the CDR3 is TGTGCCAGCAGTGAAGGCCTCGGCGGGGGGGTCACAGATACGCAGTATTTT. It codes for CASSEGLGGGVTDTQYF.

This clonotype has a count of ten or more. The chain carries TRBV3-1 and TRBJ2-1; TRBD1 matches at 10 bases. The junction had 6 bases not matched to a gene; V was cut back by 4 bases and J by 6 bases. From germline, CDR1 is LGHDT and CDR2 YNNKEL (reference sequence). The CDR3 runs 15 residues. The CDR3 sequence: CASSRLTGGGNEQFF. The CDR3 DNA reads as TGTGCCAGCAGCCGTTTGACAGGGGGCGGCAATGAGCAGTTCTTC.

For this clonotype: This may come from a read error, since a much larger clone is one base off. The CDR3 nucleotides read TGTGCCAGCAGCTTCGAAAGCTCCTACGAGCAGTACTTC. Amino acids: CASSFESSYEQYF. The chain combines TRBV11-2 with TRBJ2-7, with D unresolved. Germline V lookup: CDR1 SGHAT, CDR2 FQNNGV. With 3 bases removed from V and 0 bases from J, the gap between germline ends came to 6 bases. The CDR3 sequence is 13 residues long.

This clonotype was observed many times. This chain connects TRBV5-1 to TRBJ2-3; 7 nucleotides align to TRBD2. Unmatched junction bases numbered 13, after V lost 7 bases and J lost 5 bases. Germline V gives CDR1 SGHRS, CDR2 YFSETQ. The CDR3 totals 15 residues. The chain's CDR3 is CASGPQGAGVDTQYF. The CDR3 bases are TGCGCCAGCGGCCCTCAAGGGGCGGGGGTAGATACGCAGTATTTT.

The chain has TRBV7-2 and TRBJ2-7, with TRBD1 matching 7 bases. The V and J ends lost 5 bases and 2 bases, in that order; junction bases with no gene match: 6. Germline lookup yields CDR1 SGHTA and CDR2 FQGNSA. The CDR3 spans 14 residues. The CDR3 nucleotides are TGTGCCAGCAGCCCTCAGACAGGGACCTACGAGCAGTACTTC. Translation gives CASSPQTGTYEQYF.

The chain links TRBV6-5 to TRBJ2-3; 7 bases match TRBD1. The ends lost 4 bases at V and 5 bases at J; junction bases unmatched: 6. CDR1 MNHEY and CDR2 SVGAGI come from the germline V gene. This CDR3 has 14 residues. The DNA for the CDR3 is TGTGCCAGCAGTTTAACAGGGGATGGAGATACGCAGTATTTT. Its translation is CASSLTGDGDTQYF.

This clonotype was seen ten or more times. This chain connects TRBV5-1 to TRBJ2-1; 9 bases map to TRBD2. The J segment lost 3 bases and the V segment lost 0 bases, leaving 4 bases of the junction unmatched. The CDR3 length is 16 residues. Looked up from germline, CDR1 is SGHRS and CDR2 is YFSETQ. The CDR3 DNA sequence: TGCGCCAGCAGCTTGGAGGCGGGGGGGGGCTACAATGAGCAGTTCTTC. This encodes CASSLEAGGGYNEQFF.

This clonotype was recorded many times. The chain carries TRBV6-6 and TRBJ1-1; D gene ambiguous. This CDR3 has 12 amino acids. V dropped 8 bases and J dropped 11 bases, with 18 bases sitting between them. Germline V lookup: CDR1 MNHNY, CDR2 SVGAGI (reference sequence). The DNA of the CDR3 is TGTGCCAGCGTGCGCCCGGGTTCGGGGGCTTTCTTT. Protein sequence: CASVRPGSGAFF.

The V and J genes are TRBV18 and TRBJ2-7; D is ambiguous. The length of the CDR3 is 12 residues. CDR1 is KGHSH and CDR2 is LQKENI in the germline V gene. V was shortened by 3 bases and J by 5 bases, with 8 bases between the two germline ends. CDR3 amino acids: CASSPNGNEQYV. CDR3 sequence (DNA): TGTGCCAGCTCACCCAATGGGAACGAGCAGTACGTC.

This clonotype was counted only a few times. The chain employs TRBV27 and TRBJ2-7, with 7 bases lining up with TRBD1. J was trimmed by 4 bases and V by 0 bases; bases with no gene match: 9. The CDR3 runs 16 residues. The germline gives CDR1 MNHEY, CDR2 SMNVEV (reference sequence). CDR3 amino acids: CASSLSKGAIHYEQYF. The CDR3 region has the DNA TGTGCCAGCAGTTTATCGAAGGGGGCTATACATTACGAGCAGTACTTC.

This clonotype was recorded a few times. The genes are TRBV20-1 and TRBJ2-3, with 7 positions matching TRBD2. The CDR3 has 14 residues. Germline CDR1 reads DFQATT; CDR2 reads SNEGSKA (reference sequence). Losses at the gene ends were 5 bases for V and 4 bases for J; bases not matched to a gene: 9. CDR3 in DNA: TGCAGTGCTGGGGAGCTGGGGGGGGCAGATACGCAGTATTTT. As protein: CSAGELGGADTQYF.

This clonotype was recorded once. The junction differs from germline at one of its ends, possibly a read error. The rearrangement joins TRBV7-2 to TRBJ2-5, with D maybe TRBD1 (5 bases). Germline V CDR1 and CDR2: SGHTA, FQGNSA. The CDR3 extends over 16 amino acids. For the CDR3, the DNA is TGTGTCAGCAGCTTAGTCTCGGCACAGGCACAAGAGACCCAGTACTTC. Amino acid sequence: CVSSLVSAQAQETQYF.

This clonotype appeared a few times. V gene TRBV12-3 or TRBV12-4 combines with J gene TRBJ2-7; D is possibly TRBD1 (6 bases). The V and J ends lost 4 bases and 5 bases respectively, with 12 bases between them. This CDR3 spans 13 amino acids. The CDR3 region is CASSWTEGNEQYF. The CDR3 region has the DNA TGTGCCAGCAGTTGGACAGAGGGAAACGAGCAGTACTTC.

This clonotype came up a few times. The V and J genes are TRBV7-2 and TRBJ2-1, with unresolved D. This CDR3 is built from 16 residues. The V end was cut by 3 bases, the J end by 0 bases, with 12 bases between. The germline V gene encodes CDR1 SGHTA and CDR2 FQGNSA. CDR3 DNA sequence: TGTGCCAGCAGCTTGAACAGTCCGAGCTCCTACAATGAGCAGTTCTTC. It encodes CASSLNSPSSYNEQFF.

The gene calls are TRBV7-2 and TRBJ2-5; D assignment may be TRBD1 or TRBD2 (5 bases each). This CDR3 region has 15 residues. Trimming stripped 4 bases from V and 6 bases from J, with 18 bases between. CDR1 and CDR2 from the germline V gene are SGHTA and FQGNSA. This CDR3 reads CASSSLRAPGKTQYF. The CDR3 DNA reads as TGTGCCAGCAGCTCACTCAGGGCACCGGGGAAGACCCAGTACTTC.

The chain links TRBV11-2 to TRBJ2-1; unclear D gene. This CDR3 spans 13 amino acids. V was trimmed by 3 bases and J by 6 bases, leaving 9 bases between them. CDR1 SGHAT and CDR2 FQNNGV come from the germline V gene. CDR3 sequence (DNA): TGTGCCAGCAGCTTGAGTGGGGTCAATGAGCAGTTCTTC. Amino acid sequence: CASSLSGVNEQFF. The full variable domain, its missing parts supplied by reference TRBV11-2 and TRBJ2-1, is EAGVAQSPRYKIIEKRQSVAFWCNPISGHATLYWYQQILGQGPKLLIQFQNNGVVDDSQLPKDRFSAERLKGVDSTLKIQPAKLEDSAVYLCASSLSGVNEQFFGPGTRLTVL.

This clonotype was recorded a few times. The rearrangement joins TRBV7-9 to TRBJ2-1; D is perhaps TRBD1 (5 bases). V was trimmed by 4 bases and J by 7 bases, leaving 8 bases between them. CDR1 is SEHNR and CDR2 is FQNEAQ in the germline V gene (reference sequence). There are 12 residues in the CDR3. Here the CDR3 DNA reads TGTGCCAGCAGCTCAGACAGAAATGAGCAGTTCTTC. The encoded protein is CASSSDRNEQFF.

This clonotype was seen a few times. CDR3 region: CASSPPDRGDTEAFF. CDR3 DNA sequence: TGCGCCAGCAGTCCTCCGGACAGGGGAGACACTGAAGCTTTCTTT. The V gene is TRBV5-1, the J gene TRBJ1-1, with 9 bases aligning to TRBD1. The trim removed 5 bases at V and 3 bases at J, leaving 8 bases unmatched. Looked up from germline, CDR1 is SGHRS and CDR2 is YFSETQ. CDR3 length equals 15 residues.

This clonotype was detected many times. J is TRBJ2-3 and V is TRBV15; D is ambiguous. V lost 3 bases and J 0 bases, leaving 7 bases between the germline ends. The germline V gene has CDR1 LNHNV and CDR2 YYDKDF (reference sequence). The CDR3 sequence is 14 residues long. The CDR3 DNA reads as TGTGCCACCAGCAGTCGCTTTAGCACAGATACGCAGTATTTT. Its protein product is CATSSRFSTDTQYF. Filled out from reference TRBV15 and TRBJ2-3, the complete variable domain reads DAMVIQNPRYQVTQFGKPVTLSCSQTLNHNVMYWYQQKSSQAPKLLFHYYDKDFNNEADTPDNFQSRRPNTSFCFLDIRSPGLGDTAMYLCATSSRFSTDTQYFGPGTRLTVL.

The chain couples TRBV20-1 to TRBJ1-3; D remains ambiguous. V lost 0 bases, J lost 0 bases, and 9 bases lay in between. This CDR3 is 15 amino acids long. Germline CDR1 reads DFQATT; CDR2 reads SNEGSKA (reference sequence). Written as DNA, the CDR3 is TGCAGTGCTAGAGATCCAGCCACCTCTGGAAACACCATATATTTT. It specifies CSARDPATSGNTIYF.

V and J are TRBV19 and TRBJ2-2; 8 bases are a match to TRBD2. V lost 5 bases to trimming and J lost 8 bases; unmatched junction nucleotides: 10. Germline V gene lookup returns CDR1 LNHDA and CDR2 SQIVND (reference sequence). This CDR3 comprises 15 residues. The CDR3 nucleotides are TGTGCCAGTAGTCTCCCCAGCGGGGGCCAGGGGGAGCTGTTTTTT. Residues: CASSLPSGGQGELFF.

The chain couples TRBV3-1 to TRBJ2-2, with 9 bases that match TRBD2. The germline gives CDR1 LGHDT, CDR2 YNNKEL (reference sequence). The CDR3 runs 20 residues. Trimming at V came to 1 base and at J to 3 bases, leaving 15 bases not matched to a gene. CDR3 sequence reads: CASSQALAGPTKIYTGELFF. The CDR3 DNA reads TGTGCCAGCAGCCAAGCACTAGCGGGTCCAACCAAGATATACACCGGGGAGCTGTTTTTT.